The clone carrying this TCR beta chain has only a few counts. Its cognate antigen is unknown. Likely a read error: the CDR3 ends without its conserved phenylalanine or tryptophan. The data are from a study of cytomegalovirus exposure and HLA in healthy donors. Study-level results: Earlier analysis found most TCR beta V segments productive about 90% or about 30% of the time.

The PCR employed 60 Vbeta primers together with 13 Jbeta primers. Assay used: immunoSEQ multiplex PCR; TCRdb lists only in-frame clones, some missing. The sample records over 50,000 clones, 75% to 85% being singletons. Sequencing was performed on PBMCs. The clonotype was recovered from a man between 45 and 60 years old in good health and CMV-seropositive.

CDR3 bases: TGCGCAAGCAGCCAAGGGTTTTTCAGGCAACGGCCGAATTCACCCCTCCACTTG. This gives the protein CASSQGFFRQRPNSPLHL. The rearrangement joins TRBV4-1 to TRBJ1-6; D is ambiguous. Germline CDR1 and CDR2: MGHRA and YSYEKL. This CDR3 contains 18 residues.